This TCR beta chain is from a study of shared clonotypes between healthy human individuals. Unsorted samples, those not sorted, used some 90 million PBMCs for genomic DNA. This clone was seen ten or more times. Repertoires were generated with immunoSEQ multiplex PCR, while TCRdb's copy carries only in-frame clones and drops some. The table includes about 500,000 clones, 77% detected once. Sequencing used PBMCs. The sequence derives from a woman in her forties in good health. Some clones in this sample may be carry-over from other donors' samples.

The CDR3 region is CASKRLAGDPGELFF. The CDR3 region has the DNA TGTGCCAGCAAGCGACTAGCGGGAGACCCCGGGGAGCTGTTTTTT. The rearrangement joins TRBV6-4 to TRBJ2-2; 12 bases map to TRBD2. V shed 7 bases and J 6 bases; nucleotides not matched to a gene: 6. Looked up from germline, CDR1 is MRHNA and CDR2 is SNTAGT. This CDR3 is built from 15 residues.